Reported below is one TCR beta chain. The sample comes from a study of CD8 T cells in Susac syndrome. Healthy donors constituted the control group, matched for age and sex. It was with random hexamers that roughly 0.5 to 1 ug RNA was reverse transcribed. Each CDR3 protein is one row after TCRdb ran MiXCR on the immunoSEQ multiplex PCR reads. The sample consists of roughly 160,000 distinct CDR3 sequences, about 94% of them appearing once. Germline trimming cut 4 bases from V and 3 bases from J; bases unmatched to any gene: 7. The CDR3 loop spans 16 amino acids. The germline V gene has CDR1 LGHNA and CDR2 YNFKEQ.

V is TRBV4-2 and J is TRBJ2-7, with 12 bases matching TRBD2. Material: CD4+ T cells from PBMCs. The TCR comes from a human donor in good health. The CDR3 sequence is CASSPRTSGVFYEQYF. The DNA for the CDR3 is TGTGCCAGCAGCCCAAGGACTAGCGGGGTATTCTACGAGCAGTACTTC.